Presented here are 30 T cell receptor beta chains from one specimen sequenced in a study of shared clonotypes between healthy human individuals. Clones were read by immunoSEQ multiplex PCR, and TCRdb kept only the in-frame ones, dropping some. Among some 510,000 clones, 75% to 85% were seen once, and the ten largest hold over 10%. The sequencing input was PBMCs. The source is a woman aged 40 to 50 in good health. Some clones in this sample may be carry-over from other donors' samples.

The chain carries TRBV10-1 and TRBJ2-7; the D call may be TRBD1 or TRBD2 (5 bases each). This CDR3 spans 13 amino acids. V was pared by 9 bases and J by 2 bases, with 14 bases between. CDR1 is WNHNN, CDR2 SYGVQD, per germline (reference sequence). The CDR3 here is CASSWGPTYEQYF. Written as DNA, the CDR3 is TGCGCCAGTAGTTGGGGACCCACCTACGAGCAGTACTTC.

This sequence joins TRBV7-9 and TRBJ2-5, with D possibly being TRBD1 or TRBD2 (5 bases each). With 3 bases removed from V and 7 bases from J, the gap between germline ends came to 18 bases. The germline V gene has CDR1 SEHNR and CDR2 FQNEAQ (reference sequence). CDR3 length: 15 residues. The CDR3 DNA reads TGTGCCAGCAGCTTGGGGGTAACTCCGGGTGGGACCCAGTACTTC. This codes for CASSLGVTPGGTQYF.

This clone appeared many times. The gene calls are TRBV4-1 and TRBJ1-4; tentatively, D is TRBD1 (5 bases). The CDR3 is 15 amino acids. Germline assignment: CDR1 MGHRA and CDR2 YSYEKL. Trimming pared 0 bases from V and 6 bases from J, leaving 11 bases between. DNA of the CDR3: TGCGCCAGCAGCCAAGAAAAGGGGAGGGATGAAAAACTGTTTTTT. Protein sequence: CASSQEKGRDEKLFF.

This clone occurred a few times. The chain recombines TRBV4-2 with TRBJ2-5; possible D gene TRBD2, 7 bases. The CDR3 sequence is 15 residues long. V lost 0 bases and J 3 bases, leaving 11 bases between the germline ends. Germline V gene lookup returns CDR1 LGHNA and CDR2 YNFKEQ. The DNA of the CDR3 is TGTGCCAGCAGCCAAGATAGGGGGGGGGAAGAGACCCAGTACTTC. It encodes CASSQDRGGEETQYF.

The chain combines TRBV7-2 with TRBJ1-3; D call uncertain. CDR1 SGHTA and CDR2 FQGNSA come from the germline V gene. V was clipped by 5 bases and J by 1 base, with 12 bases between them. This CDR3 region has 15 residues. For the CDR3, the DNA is TGTGCCAGCAGCAACGTGGGTTCGTCTGGAAACACCATATATTTT. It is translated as CASSNVGSSGNTIYF. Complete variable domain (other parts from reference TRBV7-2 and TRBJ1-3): GAGVSQSPSNKVTEKGKDVELRCDPISGHTALYWYRQSLGQGLEFLIYFQGNSAPDKSGLPSDRFSAERTGGSVSTLTIQRTQQEDSAVYLCASSNVGSSGNTIYFGEGSWLTVV.

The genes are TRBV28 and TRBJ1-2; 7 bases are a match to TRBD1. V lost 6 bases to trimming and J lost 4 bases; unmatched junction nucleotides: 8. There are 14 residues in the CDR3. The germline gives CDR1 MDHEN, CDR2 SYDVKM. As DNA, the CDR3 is TGTGCCAGCAGGCCGCAGGGACAGCGCTATGGCTACACCTTC. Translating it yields CASRPQGQRYGYTF.

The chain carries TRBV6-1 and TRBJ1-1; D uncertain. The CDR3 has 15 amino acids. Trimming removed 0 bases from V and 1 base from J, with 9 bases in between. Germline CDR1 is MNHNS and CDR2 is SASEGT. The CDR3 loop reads CASSEAGSTNTEAFF. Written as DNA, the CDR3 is TGTGCCAGCAGTGAAGCAGGAAGTACGAACACTGAAGCTTTCTTT.

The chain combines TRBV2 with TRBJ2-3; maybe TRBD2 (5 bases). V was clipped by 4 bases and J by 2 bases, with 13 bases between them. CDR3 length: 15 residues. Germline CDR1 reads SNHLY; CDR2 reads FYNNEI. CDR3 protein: CASSALDSSTDTQYF. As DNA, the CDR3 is TGTGCCAGCAGTGCCCTGGACTCATCCACAGATACGCAGTATTTT.

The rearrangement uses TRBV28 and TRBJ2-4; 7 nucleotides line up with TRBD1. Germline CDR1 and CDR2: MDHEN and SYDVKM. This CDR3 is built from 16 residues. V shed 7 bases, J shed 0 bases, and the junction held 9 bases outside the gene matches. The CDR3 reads CASNRMGQLAKNIQYF. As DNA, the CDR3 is TGTGCCAGCAACCGTATGGGACAGTTAGCCAAAAACATTCAGTACTTC.

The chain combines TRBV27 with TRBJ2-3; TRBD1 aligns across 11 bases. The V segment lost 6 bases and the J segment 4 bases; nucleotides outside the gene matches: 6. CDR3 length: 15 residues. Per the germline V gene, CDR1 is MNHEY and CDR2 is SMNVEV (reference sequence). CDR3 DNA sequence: TGTGCCAGCAGATGGGACAGGGGGGGTCCAGATACGCAGTATTTT. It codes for CASRWDRGGPDTQYF.

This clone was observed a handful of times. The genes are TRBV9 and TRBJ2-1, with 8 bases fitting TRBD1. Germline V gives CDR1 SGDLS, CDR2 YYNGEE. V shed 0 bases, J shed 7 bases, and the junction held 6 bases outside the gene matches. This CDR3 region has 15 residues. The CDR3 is CASSVGGDRGNEQFF. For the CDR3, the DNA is TGTGCCAGCAGCGTAGGTGGAGACAGGGGTAATGAGCAGTTCTTC.

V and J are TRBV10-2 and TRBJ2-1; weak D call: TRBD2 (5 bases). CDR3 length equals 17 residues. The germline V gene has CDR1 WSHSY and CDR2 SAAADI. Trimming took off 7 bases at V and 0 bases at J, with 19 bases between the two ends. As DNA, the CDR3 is TGCGCCAGCACCAGAGGGAGAGACCTGAGCTCCTACAATGAGCAGTTCTTC. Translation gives CASTRGRDLSSYNEQFF.

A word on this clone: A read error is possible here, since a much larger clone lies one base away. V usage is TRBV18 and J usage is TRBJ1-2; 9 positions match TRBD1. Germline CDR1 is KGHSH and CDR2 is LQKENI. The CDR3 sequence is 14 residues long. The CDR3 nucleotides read TGTGCCAGCTCACCGGGCACAGGGGGCAATGGCTGCACCTTC. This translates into CASSPGTGGNGCTF.

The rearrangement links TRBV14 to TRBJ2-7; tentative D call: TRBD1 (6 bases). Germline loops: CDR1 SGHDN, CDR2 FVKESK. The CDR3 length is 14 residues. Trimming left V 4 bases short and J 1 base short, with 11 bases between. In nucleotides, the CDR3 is TGTGCCAGCAGCCGGCAGGGGTTTTCCTACGAGCAGTACTTC. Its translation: CASSRQGFSYEQYF.

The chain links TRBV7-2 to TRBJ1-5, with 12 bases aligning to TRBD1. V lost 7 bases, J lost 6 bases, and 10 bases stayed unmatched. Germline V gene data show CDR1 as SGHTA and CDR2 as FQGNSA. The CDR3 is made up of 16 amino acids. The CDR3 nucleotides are TGTGCCAGCACGCCGGGACAGGGGGCTTTGGGTCAGCCCCAGCATTTT. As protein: CASTPGQGALGQPQHF. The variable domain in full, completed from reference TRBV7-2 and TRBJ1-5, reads GAGVSQSPSNKVTEKGKDVELRCDPISGHTALYWYRQSLGQGLEFLIYFQGNSAPDKSGLPSDRFSAERTGGSVSTLTIQRTQQEDSAVYLCASTPGQGALGQPQHFGDGTRLSIL.

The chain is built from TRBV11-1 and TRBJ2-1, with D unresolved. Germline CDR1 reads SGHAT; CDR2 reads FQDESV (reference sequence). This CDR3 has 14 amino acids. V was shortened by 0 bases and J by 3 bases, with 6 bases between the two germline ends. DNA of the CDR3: TGTGCCAGCAGCTTAGCGTGGGGCTACAATGAGCAGTTCTTC. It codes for CASSLAWGYNEQFF.

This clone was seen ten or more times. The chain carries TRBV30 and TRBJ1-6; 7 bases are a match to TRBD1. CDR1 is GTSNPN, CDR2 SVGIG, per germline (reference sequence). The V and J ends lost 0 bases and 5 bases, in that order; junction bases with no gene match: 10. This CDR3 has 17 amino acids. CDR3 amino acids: CAWSVMGTALNNSPLHF. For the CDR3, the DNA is TGTGCCTGGAGTGTGATGGGGACAGCCCTGAATAATTCACCCCTCCACTTT.

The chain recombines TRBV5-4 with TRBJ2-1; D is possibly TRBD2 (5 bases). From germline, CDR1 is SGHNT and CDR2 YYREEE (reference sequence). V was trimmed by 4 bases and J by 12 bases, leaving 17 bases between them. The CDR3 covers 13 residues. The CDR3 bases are TGTGCCAGCAGCGCTGGATTAAACGGGGTGCAGTTCTTC. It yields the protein CASSAGLNGVQFF.

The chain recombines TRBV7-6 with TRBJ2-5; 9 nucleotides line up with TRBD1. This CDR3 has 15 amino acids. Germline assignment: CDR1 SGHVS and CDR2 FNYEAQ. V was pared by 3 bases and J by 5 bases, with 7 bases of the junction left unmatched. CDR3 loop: CASSFGTGLWETQYF. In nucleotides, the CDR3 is TGTGCCAGCAGCTTCGGGACAGGGCTTTGGGAGACCCAGTACTTC.

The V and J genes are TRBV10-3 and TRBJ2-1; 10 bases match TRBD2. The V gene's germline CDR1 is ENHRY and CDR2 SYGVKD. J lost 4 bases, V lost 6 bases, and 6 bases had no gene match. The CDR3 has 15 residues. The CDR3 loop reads CAIRGRLAGYNEQFF. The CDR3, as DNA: TGTGCCATCAGAGGGCGACTAGCGGGTTACAATGAGCAGTTCTTC.

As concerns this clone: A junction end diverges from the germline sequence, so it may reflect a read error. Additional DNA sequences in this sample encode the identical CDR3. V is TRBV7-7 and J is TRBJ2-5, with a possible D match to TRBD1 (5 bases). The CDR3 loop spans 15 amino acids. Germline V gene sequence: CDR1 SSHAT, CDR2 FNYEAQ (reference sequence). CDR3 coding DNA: TGTGCTAGCAGCTTGGGTGGGGCAGAACAAGAGACCCAGTACTTC. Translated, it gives CASSLGGAEQETQYF. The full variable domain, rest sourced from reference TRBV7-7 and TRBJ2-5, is GAGVSQSPRYKVTKRGQDVTLRCDPISSHATLYWYQQALGQGPEFLTYFNYEAQPDKSGLPSDRFSAERPEGSISTLTIQRTEQRDSAMYRCASSLGGAEQETQYFGPGTRLLVL.

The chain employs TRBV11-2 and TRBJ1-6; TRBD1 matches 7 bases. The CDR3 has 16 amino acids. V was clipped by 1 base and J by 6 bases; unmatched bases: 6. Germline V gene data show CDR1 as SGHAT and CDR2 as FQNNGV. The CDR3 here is CASSLGPGTVNSPLHF. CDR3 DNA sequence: TGTGCCAGCAGCTTAGGACCCGGGACAGTTAATTCACCCCTCCACTTT.

CDR3 sequence: CASSLNAGVNTGELFF. In nucleotides, the CDR3 is TGTGCCAGCAGCTTGAACGCAGGGGTAAACACCGGGGAGCTGTTTTTT. The chain has TRBV5-5 and TRBJ2-2; D may be TRBD1 (6 bases). With 1 base removed from V and 2 bases from J, the gap between germline ends came to 12 bases. Germline loops: CDR1 SGHKS, CDR2 YYEKEE (reference sequence). CDR3 length equals 16 residues.

CDR3 residues: CASSLLRPEGGGELFF. The CDR3 DNA sequence: TGTGCCAGCAGTCTGCTTCGGCCGGAGGGAGGCGGGGAGCTGTTTTTT. This chain connects TRBV27 to TRBJ2-2; the D gene is possibly TRBD2 (6 bases). V dropped 5 bases and J dropped 7 bases, with 20 bases sitting between them. The CDR3 extends over 16 amino acids. Looked up from germline, CDR1 is MNHEY and CDR2 is SMNVEV (reference sequence).

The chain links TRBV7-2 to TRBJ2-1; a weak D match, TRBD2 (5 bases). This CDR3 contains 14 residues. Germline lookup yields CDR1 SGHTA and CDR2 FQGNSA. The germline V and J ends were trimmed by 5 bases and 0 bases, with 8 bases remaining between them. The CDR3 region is CASSPGISYNEQFF. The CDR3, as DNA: TGTGCCAGCAGCCCCGGGATCTCCTACAATGAGCAGTTCTTC. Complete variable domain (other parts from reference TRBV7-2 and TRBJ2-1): GAGVSQSPSNKVTEKGKDVELRCDPISGHTALYWYRQSLGQGLEFLIYFQGNSAPDKSGLPSDRFSAERTGGSVSTLTIQRTQQEDSAVYLCASSPGISYNEQFFGPGTRLTVL.

CDR3 bases: TGTGCCAGCAGCGAGACGGGACTCAGAGACATTCAGTACTTC. Translation gives CASSETGLRDIQYF. The chain carries TRBV21-1 and TRBJ2-4; no check of the table's D call, TRBD2, against the DNA was made. TRBV21-1 is marked as a pseudogene. This CDR3 contains 14 residues.

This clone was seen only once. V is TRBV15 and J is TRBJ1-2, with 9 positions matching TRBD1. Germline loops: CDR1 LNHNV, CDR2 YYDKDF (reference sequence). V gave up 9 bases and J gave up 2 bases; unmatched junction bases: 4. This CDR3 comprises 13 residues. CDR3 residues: CATYGQGNYGYTF. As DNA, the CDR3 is TGTGCCACTTATGGACAGGGGAACTATGGCTACACCTTC.

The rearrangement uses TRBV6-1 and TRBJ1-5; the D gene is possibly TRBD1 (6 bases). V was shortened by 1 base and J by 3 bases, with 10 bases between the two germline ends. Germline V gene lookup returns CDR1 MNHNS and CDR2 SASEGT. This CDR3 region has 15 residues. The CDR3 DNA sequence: TGTGCCAGCAGTGAAGGCCGGGGGCCCAATCAGCCCCAGCATTTT. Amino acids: CASSEGRGPNQPQHF.

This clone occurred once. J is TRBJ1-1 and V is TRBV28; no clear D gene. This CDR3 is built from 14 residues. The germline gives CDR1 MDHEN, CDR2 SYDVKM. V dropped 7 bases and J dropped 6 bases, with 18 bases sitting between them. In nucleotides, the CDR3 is TGTGCCAGCACCAAGAGTTTAGGGAGAGCTGAAGCTTTCTTT. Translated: CASTKSLGRAEAFF.

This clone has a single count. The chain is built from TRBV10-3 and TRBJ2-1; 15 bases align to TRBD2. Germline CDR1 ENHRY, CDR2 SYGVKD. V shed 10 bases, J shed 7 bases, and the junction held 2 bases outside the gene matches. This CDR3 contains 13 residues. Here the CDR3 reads CATGLAGGNEQFF. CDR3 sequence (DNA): TGTGCCACGGGACTAGCGGGGGGAAATGAGCAGTTCTTC.